The subject of this entry is one T cell receptor (beta chain). Its antigen is not known. Isolation recovered at least 6.5 million PBMCs from every sample. This specimen belongs to a study of blood T cells in healthy people across ages. Study results and limitations: The study could not conclusively compare naive and antigen-experienced cells, given its unsorted PBMCs.

Primed by a sample-barcoded 5' primer and a J-beta primer mix, a second PCR proceeded for roughly 7 to 11 cycles. Individual samples furnished no less than 2.5 million CDR3-containing paired-end reads apiece. TCRdb re-analysed the 5' RACE reads in MiXCR, keeping a single row per CDR3 protein. There are hundreds of thousands of distinct CDR3 sequences in the sample; over 45% occur only once, and about 20% lies in the top ten. Trimming cost V 10 bases and J 1 base; bases outside gene matches: 9. This CDR3 is built from 15 residues. Germline V CDR1 and CDR2: ENHRY, SYGVKD. The origin of this receptor is a man aged 25 to 40 in good health. This chain connects TRBV10-3 to TRBJ1-1; 10 nucleotides align to TRBD1. Sequenced sample: blood. CDR3 loop: CATLGDRGPNTEAFF. CDR3 sequence (DNA): TGTGCCACCTTAGGGGACAGGGGTCCGAACACTGAAGCTTTCTTT.